The 10 T cell receptor beta chains in this list originate from one sample, sequenced in a study of blood T cells in healthy people across ages. Sample-barcoded 5' priming and a J-beta primer mix drove a second PCR of 7 to 11 cycles. TCRdb used MiXCR to reprocess the 5' RACE reads, holding one entry per CDR3 protein. The sample has about 1.4 million distinct CDR3 sequences; 55% to 75% are singletons. What was sequenced was blood. Source of these receptors: a man between 18 and 29 years old in good health.

This clonotype has just a few counts. This chain uses TRBV28 with TRBJ1-2; D ambiguous. The CDR3 extends over 13 amino acids. CDR1 and CDR2 (germline): MDHEN, SYDVKM. Trimming removed 3 bases at V and 3 bases at J, with 8 bases between. The CDR3 DNA is TGTGCCAGCAGTTTTGGATGGGACTATGGCTACACCTTC. The encoded protein is CASSFGWDYGYTF.

This clonotype was seen at least ten times. The chain couples TRBV7-2 to TRBJ2-7; D is possibly TRBD2 (6 bases). This CDR3 region has 14 residues. Deletions cut 2 bases from V and 4 bases from J, with 12 bases between. CDR1 SGHTA and CDR2 FQGNSA come from the germline V gene. The CDR3 DNA reads as TGTGCCAGCAGCTTAAGCGGAGGGGCGTACGAGCAGTACTTC. Amino acids: CASSLSGGAYEQYF.

CDR3 in DNA: TGTGCCAGCAGCTTAGAACTAGCGAGCTCCTACAATGAGCAGTTCTTC. It yields the protein CASSLELASSYNEQFF. V is TRBV7-2 and J is TRBJ2-1, with 7 positions matching TRBD2. CDR1 SGHTA and CDR2 FQGNSA come from the germline V gene. V gave up 1 base and J gave up 0 bases; unmatched junction bases: 3. This CDR3 comprises 16 residues.

This clonotype is a singleton in its sample. The chain is built from TRBV20-1 and TRBJ1-2; 9 bases are a match to TRBD1. The CDR3 has 16 residues. V shed 0 bases, J shed 5 bases, and the junction held 10 bases outside the gene matches. CDR1 and CDR2 (germline): DFQATT, SNEGSKA (reference sequence). CDR3: CSAREPTGGAWYGYTF. In DNA form, the CDR3 reads TGCAGTGCTAGAGAGCCTACAGGGGGCGCTTGGTATGGCTACACCTTC.

The chain uses TRBV2 and TRBJ1-2; D perhaps matches TRBD1 (5 bases). The V gene lost 4 bases and the J gene lost 3 bases, with 15 bases spanning the gap. The length of the CDR3 is 15 residues. In germline, CDR1 is SNHLY, CDR2 FYNNEI. The CDR3 reads CASSGGTSDHYGYTF. CDR3 coding DNA: TGTGCCAGCAGTGGCGGGACCTCCGACCACTATGGCTACACCTTC.

The gene calls are TRBV29-1 and TRBJ2-7; D is possibly TRBD1 (5 bases). Germline CDR1 is SQVTM and CDR2 is ANQGSEA. There are 12 residues in the CDR3. Trimming cost V 6 bases and J 4 bases, with 13 bases left between them. The CDR3 region is CSVLTVGYEQYF. The CDR3 nucleotides read TGCAGCGTGCTGACAGTCGGGTACGAGCAGTACTTC.

This clonotype was picked up a small number of times. Sequence at one end of the junction differs from germline and may be a read error. This chain connects TRBV7-7 to TRBJ2-5; tentatively, D is TRBD2 (6 bases). From germline, CDR1 is SSHAT and CDR2 FNYEAQ (reference sequence). This CDR3 is 15 amino acids long. In DNA, the CDR3 is TGTGCTAGCAGCTTAGAGCGGGCTTCACAAGAGACCCAGTACTTC. It is translated as CASSLERASQETQYF.

The chain joins TRBV4-1 to TRBJ2-1; D gene uncertain. Germline loops: CDR1 MGHRA, CDR2 YSYEKL. The CDR3 runs to 15 residues. V gave up 4 bases and J gave up 0 bases, with 10 bases separating them. The DNA of the CDR3 is TGCGCCAGCAGCCGTCAAAGGAGCTCCTACAATGAGCAGTTCTTC. It is translated as CASSRQRSSYNEQFF.

The genes are TRBV12-3 or TRBV12-4 and TRBJ2-7; 9 positions agree with TRBD1. V was clipped by 5 bases and J by 4 bases; unmatched bases: 6. There are 14 residues in the CDR3. This CDR3 reads CASSRQGVGYEQYF. CDR3 DNA: TGTGCCAGCAGTAGACAGGGGGTAGGGTACGAGCAGTACTTC.

V usage is TRBV12-3 or TRBV12-4 and J usage is TRBJ2-1, with D perhaps being TRBD1 or TRBD2 (5 bases each). The V and J ends lost 6 bases and 3 bases respectively, with 15 bases between them. The CDR3 is 15 residues long. The CDR3 DNA reads as TGTGCCAGCAGGCCCCCGGGACGAGGCTACAATGAGCAGTTCTTC. Its translation is CASRPPGRGYNEQFF.